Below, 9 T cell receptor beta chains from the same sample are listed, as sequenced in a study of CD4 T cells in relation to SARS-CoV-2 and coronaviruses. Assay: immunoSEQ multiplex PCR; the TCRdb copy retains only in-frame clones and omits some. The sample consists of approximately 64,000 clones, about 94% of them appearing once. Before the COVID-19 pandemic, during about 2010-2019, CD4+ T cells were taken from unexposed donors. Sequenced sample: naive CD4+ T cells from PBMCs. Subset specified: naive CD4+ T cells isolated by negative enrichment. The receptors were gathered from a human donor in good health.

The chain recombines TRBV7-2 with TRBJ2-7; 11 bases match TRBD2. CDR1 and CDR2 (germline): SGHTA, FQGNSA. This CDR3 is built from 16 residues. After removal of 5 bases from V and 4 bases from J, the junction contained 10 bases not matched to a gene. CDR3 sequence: CASSLDLAGGGYEQYF. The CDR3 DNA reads TGTGCCAGCAGCCTAGATCTAGCGGGAGGTGGGTACGAGCAGTACTTC.

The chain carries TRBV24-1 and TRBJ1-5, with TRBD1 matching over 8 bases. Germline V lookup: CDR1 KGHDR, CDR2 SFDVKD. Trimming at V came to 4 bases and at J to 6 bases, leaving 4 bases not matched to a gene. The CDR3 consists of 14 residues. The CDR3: CATSDQGAGQPQHF. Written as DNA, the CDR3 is TGTGCCACCAGTGACCAGGGGGCGGGTCAGCCCCAGCATTTT.

CDR3 residues: CASSLVPGSPSTDTQYF. The CDR3 DNA sequence: TGTGCCAGCAGCTTAGTCCCCGGGAGCCCCAGCACAGATACGCAGTATTTT. The V gene is TRBV11-2, the J gene TRBJ2-3; D perhaps matches TRBD2 (6 bases). There are 17 residues in the CDR3. Germline CDR1 reads SGHAT; CDR2 reads FQNNGV. The V and J ends lost 1 base and 0 bases respectively, with 14 bases between them.

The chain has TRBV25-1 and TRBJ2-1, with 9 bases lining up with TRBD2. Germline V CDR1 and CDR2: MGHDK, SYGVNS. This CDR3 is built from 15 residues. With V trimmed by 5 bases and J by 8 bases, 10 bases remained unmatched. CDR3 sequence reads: CASSIAGASSDEQFF. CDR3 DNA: TGTGCCAGCAGTATAGCGGGAGCGTCCTCCGATGAGCAGTTCTTC.

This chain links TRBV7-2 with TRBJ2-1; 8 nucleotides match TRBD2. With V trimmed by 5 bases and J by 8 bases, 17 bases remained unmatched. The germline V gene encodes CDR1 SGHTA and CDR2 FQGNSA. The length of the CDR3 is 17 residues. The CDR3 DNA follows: TGTGCCAGCAGCCGGCCGGCGGGAGGCCCGTCACGGGATGAGCAGTTCTTC. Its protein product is CASSRPAGGPSRDEQFF.

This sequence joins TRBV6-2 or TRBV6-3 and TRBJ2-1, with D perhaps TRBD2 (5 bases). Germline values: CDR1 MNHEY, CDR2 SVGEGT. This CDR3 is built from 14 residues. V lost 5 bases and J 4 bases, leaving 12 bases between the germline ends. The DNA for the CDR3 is TGTGCCAGCAGTATTCCCCGACTATACAATGAGCAGTTCTTC. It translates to CASSIPRLYNEQFF.

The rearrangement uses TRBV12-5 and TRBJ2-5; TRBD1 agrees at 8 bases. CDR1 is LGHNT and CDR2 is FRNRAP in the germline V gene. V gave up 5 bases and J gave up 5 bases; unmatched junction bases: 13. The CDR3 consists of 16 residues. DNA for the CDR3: TGTGCTAGTGGTCCCGGAGGACAGGGCGGGGAGGAGACCCAGTACTTC. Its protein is CASGPGGQGGEETQYF.

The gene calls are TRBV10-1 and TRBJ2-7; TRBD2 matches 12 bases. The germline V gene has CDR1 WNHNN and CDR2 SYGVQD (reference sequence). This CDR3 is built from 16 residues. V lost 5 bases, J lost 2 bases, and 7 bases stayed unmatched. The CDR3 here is CASSLLAGGTAYEQYF. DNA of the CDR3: TGCGCCAGCAGTCTTCTAGCGGGAGGGACCGCCTACGAGCAGTACTTC.

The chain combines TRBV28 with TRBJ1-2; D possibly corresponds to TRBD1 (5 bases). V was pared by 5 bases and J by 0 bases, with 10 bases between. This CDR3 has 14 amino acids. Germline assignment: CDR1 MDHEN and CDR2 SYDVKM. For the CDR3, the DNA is TGTGCCAGCAGTGGAACGACAGCTAACTATGGCTACACCTTC. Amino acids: CASSGTTANYGYTF.